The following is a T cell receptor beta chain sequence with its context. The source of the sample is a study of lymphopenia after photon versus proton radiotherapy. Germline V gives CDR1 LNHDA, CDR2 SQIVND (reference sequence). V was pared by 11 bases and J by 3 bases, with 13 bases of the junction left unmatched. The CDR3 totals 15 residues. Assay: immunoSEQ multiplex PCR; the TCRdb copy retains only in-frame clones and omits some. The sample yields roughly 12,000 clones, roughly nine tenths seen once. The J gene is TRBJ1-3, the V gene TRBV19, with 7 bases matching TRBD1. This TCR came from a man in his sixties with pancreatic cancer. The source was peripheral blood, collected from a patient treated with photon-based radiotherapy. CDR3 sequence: CAAQDWQGDGNTIYF. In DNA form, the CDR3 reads TGTGCCGCCCAGGATTGGCAGGGGGATGGAAACACCATATATTTT.